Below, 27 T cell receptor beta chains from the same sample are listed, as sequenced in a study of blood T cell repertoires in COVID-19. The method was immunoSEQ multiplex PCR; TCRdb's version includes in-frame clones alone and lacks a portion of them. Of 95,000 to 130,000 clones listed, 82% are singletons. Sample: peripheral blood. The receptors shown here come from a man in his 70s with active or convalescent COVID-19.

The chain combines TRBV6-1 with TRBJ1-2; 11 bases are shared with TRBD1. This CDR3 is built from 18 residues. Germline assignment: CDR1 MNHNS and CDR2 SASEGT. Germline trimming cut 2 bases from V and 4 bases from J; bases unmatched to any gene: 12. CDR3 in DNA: TGTGCCAGCAGTGAATTTGGAGGACAGGGGGCATTACGCTATGGCTACACCTTC. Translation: CASSEFGGQGALRYGYTF.

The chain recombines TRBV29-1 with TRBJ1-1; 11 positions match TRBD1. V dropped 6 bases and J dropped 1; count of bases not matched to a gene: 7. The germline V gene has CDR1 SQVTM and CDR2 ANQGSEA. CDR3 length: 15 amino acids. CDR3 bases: TGCAGCGTCGCCGGGACAGGGGGGCGGAACACTGAAGCTTTCTTT. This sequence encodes CSVAGTGGRNTEAFF.

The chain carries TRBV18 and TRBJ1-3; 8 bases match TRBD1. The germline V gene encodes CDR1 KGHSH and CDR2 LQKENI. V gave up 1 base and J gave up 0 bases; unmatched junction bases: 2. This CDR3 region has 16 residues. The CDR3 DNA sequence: TGTGCCAGCTCACCACTGCAGGGGGCCTCTGGAAACACCATATATTTT. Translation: CASSPLQGASGNTIYF.

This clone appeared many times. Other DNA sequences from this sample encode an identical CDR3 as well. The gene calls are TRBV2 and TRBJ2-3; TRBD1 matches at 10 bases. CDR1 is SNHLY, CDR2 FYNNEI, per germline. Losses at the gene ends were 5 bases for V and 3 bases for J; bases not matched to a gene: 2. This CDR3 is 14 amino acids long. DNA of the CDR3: TGTGCCAGCAGTCGGGACAGGGGAACAGATACGCAGTATTTT. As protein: CASSRDRGTDTQYF. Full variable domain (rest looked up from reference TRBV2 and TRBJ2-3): EPEVTQTPSHQVTQMGQEVILRCVPISNHLYFYWYRQILGQKVEFLVSFYNNEISEKSEIFDDQFSVERPDGSNFTLKIRSTKLEDSAMYFCASSRDRGTDTQYFGPGTRLTVL.

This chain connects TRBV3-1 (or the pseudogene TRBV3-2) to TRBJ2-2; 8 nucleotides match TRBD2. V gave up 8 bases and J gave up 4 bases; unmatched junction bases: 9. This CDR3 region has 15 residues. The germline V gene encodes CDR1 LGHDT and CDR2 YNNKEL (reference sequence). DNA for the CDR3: TGTGCCAGCTGTCGAAGAGCGGGAGCCACCGGGGAGCTGTTTTTT. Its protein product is CASCRRAGATGELFF.

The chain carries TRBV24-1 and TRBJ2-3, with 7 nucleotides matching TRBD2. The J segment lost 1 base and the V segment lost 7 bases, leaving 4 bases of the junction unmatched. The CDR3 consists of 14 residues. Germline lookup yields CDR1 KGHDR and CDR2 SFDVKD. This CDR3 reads CATSRGVGTDTQYF. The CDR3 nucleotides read TGTGCCACCAGCCGGGGGGTTGGCACAGATACGCAGTATTTT.

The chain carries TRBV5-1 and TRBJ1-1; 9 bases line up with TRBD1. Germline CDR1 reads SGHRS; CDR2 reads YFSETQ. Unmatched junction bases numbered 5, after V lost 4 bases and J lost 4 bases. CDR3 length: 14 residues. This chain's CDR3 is CASSNGQGITEAFF. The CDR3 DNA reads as TGCGCCAGCAGCAACGGACAGGGGATCACTGAAGCTTTCTTT.

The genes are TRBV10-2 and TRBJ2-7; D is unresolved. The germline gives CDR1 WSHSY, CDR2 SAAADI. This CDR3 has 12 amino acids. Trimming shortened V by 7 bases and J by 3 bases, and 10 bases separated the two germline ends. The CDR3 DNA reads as TGCGCCAGCAAACAGAGTAGCTACGAGCAGTACTTC. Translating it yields CASKQSSYEQYF.

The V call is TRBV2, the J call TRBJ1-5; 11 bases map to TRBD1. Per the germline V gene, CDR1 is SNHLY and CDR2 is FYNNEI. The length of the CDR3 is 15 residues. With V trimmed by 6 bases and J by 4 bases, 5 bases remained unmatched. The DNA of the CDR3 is TGTGCCAGCAGCAGAGGGACAGGGGGAAATCAGCCCCAGCATTTT. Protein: CASSRGTGGNQPQHF.

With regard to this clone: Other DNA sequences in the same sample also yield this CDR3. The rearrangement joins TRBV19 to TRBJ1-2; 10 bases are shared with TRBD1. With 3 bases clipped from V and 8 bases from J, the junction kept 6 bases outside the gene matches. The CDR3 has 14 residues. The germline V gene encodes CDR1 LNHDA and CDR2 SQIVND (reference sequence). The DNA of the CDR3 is TGTGCCAGTAGTATCGGACGGGACAGGGGCGGCTACACCTTC. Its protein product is CASSIGRDRGGYTF. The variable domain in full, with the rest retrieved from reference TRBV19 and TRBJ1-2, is DGGITQSPKYLFRKEGQNVTLSCEQNLNHDAMYWYRQDPGQGLRLIYYSQIVNDFQKGDIAEGYSVSREKKESFPLTVTSAQKNPTAFYLCASSIGRDRGGYTFGSGTRLTVV.

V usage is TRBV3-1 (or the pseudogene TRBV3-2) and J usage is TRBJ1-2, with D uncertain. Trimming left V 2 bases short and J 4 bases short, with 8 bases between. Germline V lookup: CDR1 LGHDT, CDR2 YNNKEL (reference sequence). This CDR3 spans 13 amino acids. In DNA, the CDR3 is TGTGCCAGCAGCCAAATCAGCGGCTATGGCTACACCTTC. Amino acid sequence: CASSQISGYGYTF.

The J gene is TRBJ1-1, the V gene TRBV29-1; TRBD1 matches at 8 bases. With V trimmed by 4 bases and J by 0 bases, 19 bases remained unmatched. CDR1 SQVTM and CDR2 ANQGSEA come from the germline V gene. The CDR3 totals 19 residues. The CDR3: CSVVVFLSYSDRVNTEAFF. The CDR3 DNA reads TGCAGCGTTGTTGTGTTCCTCTCATACTCGGACAGGGTGAACACTGAAGCTTTCTTT. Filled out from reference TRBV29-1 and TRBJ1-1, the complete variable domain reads SAVISQKPSRDICQRGTSLTIQCQVDSQVTMMFWYRQQPGQSLTLIATANQGSEATYESGFVIDKFPISRPNLTFSTLTVSNMSPEDSSIYLCSVVVFLSYSDRVNTEAFFGQGTRLTVV.

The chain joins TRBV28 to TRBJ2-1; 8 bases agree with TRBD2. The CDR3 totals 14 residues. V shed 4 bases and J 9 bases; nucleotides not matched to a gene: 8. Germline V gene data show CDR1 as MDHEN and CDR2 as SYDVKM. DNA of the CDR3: TGTGCCAGCAGTTCCCTCGGACGGGAGGGTGAGCAGTTCTTC. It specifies CASSSLGREGEQFF.

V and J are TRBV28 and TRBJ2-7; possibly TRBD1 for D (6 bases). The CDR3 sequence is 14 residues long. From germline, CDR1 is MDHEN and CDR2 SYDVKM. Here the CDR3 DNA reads TGTGCGAGTGTAAGCCAGGGGAGAACCTACGAGCAGTACTTC. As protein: CASVSQGRTYEQYF.

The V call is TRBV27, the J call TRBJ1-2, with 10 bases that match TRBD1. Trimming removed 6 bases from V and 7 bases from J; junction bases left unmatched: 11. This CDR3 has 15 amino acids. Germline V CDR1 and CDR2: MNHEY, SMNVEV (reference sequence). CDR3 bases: TGTGCCAGCAGCCCAGGGGGGACAGGGGTGTCTGGCTACACCTTC. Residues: CASSPGGTGVSGYTF.

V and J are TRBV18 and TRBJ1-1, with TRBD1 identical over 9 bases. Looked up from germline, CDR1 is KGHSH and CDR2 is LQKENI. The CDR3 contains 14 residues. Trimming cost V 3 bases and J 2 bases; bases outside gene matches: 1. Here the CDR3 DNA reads TGTGCCAGCTCACCTACAGGGGGCAACACTGAAGCTTTCTTT. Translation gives CASSPTGGNTEAFF.

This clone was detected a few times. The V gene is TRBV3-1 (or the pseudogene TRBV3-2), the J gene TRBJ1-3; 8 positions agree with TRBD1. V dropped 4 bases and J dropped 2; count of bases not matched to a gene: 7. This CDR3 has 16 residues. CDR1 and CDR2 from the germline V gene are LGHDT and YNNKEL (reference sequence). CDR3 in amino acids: CASSPGQGVPGNTIYF. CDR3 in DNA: TGTGCCAGCAGCCCAGGACAGGGAGTACCTGGAAACACCATATATTTT.

The CDR3 nucleotides are TGTGCCAGCAGTTACTCATATTCGACAGCCTACGAGCAGTACTTC. Amino acid sequence: CASSYSYSTAYEQYF. This chain uses TRBV6-5 with TRBJ2-7; D is possibly TRBD1 (5 bases). The CDR3 consists of 15 residues. The V end was cut by 0 bases, the J end by 2 bases, with 11 bases between. Germline CDR1 and CDR2: MNHEY and SVGAGI.

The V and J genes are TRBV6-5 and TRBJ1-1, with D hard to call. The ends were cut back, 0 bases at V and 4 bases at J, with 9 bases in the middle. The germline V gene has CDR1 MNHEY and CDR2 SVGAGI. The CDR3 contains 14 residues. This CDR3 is CASSYSEGSTEAFF. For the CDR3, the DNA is TGTGCCAGCAGTTACTCGGAGGGTAGCACTGAAGCTTTCTTT.

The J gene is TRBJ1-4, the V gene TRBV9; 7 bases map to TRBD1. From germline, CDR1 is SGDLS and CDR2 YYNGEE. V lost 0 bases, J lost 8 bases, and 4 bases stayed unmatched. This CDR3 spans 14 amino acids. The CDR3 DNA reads TGTGCCAGCAGCGTAGGGACAGGTGGAGAAAAACTGTTTTTT. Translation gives CASSVGTGGEKLFF. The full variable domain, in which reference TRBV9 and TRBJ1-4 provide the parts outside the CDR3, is DSGVTQTPKHLITATGQRVTLRCSPRSGDLSVYWYQQSLDQGLQFLIQYYNGEERAKGNILERFSAQQFPDLHSELNLSSLELGDSALYFCASSVGTGGEKLFFGSGTQLSVL.

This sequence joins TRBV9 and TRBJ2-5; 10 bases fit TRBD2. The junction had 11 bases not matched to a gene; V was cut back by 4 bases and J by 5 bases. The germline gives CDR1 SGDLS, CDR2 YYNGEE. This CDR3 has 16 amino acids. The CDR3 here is CASSQSPAGGLETQYF. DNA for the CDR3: TGTGCCAGCAGCCAATCACCAGCGGGGGGGCTGGAGACCCAGTACTTC.

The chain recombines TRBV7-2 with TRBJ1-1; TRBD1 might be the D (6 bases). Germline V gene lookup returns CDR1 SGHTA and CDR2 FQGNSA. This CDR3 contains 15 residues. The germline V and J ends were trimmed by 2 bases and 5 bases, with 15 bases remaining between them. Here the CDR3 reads CASSLRQGRRTEAFF. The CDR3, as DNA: TGTGCCAGCAGCTTAAGGCAGGGGCGGAGAACTGAAGCTTTCTTT. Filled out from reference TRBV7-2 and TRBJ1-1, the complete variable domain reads GAGVSQSPSNKVTEKGKDVELRCDPISGHTALYWYRQSLGQGLEFLIYFQGNSAPDKSGLPSDRFSAERTGGSVSTLTIQRTQQEDSAVYLCASSLRQGRRTEAFFGQGTRLTVV.

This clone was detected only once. In DNA form, the CDR3 reads TGTGCCAGCAGCTTACTGGGAGGGGGAGGAGTAATCTATGGCTACACCTTC. Protein sequence: CASSLLGGGGVIYGYTF. This chain uses TRBV7-8 with TRBJ1-2; perhaps TRBD1 as D (6 bases). Trimming took 2 bases from V and 4 from J, leaving 20 bases between them. This CDR3 has 17 residues. The V gene's germline CDR1 is SGHVS and CDR2 FQNEAQ.

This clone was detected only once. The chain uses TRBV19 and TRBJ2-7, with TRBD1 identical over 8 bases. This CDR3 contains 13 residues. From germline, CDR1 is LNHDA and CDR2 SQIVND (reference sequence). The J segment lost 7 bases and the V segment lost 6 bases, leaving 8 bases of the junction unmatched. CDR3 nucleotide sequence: TGTGCCAGTAGCAAGGACAGGGTTGGGGAGCAGTACTTC. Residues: CASSKDRVGEQYF.

The CDR3 reads CATGQGVSSTDTQYF. DNA of the CDR3: TGTGCTACCGGACAGGGTGTCTCTAGCACAGATACGCAGTATTTT. The chain is built from TRBV19 and TRBJ2-3; 8 positions agree with TRBD1. Germline-derived CDR1 and CDR2 are LNHDA and SQIVND (reference sequence). The CDR3 spans 15 residues.

Written as DNA, the CDR3 is TGTGCCAGCAGCGTAGACAGCTCCTACGAGCAGTACTTC. Its protein product is CASSVDSSYEQYF. The V call is TRBV9, the J call TRBJ2-7; D gene ambiguous. V gave up 0 bases and J gave up 0 bases, with 4 bases separating them. Germline loops: CDR1 SGDLS, CDR2 YYNGEE. The CDR3 is 13 residues long. The variable domain in full, completed from reference TRBV9 and TRBJ2-7, reads DSGVTQTPKHLITATGQRVTLRCSPRSGDLSVYWYQQSLDQGLQFLIQYYNGEERAKGNILERFSAQQFPDLHSELNLSSLELGDSALYFCASSVDSSYEQYFGPGTRLTVT.

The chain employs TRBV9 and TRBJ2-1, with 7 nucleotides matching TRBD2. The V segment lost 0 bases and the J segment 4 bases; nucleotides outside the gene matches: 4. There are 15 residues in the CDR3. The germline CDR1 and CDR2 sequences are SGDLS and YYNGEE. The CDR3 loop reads CASSVGAREYNEQFF. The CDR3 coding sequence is TGTGCCAGCAGCGTAGGTGCGCGGGAGTACAATGAGCAGTTCTTC.